Reported below is one T cell receptor beta chain. The source of the sample is a study of control samples from healthy donors and cancer patients. The CDR3 extends over 15 amino acids. Germline V lookup: CDR1 KGHSH, CDR2 LQKENI. V lost 5 bases to trimming and J lost 5 bases; unmatched junction nucleotides: 9. The repertoire was sequenced with immunoSEQ multiplex PCR; TCRdb's copy has only in-frame clones and lacks some. The table records about 170,000 clones, 85% to 90% of them present only once. This receptor was obtained from a woman aged 25 to 39 in good health. Sequencing was carried out using blood. V gene TRBV18 combines with J gene TRBJ1-2, with 9 bases aligning to TRBD1. CDR3 DNA: TGTGCCAGCTCATCTCCCGGACAGGGGCGGTATGGCTACACCTTC. This encodes CASSSPGQGRYGYTF.